The source of this TCR beta chain is a study of T cell responses to AZD1222 COVID-19 vaccine. Assay: immunoSEQ multiplex PCR; the TCRdb copy retains only in-frame clones and omits some. The sample carries tens of thousands of clones, more than 80% recorded once. V dropped 0 bases and J dropped 6 bases, with 15 bases sitting between them. The length of the CDR3 is 16 residues. In germline, CDR1 is SNHLY, CDR2 FYNNEI. The sequence was obtained from an adult in good health. The specimen was peripheral blood, collected on day 0 of AZD1222 vaccination. The chain employs TRBV2 and TRBJ2-1; D remains ambiguous. The CDR3, as DNA: TGTGCCAGCAGTGAAGCGCTGAAAACATGGAGCAATGAGCAGTTCTTC. Translating gives CASSEALKTWSNEQFF. The whole variable domain, filled in from reference TRBV2 and TRBJ2-1, reads EPEVTQTPSHQVTQMGQEVILRCVPISNHLYFYWYRQILGQKVEFLVSFYNNEISEKSEIFDDQFSVERPDGSNFTLKIRSTKLEDSAMYFCASSEALKTWSNEQFFGPGTRLTVL.